The rows below give T cell receptor beta chains drawn from one sample of a study of blood T cells in healthy people across ages. TCRdb recomputed calls from the 5' RACE reads with MiXCR, one row per CDR3 protein. The table lists about 1,400,000 distinct CDR3 sequences, about 43% of them singletons. Sequenced input: blood. The receptors originated from a woman aged 18-30 years in good health. CDR3s include the opening cysteine and the closing phenylalanine or tryptophan. D genes are given only for firm matches. Clone size is given for some rows only: seen once, a few or many times, or a class if the clone is expanded.

CDR3 DNA,CDR3 protein,D gene,V gene,clone size,J gene
TGTGCCAGCAGCGGATCACAGGGTAGCTATGGCTACACCTTC,CASSGSQGSYGYTF,-,TRBV27,few,TRBJ1-2
TGTGCCAGCAGTGTATCCTATAATTCACCCCTCCACTTT,CASSVSYNSPLHF,-,TRBV25-1,-,TRBJ1-6
TGCAGCGTTTCTACCGGGACAGGGACCACTGAAGCTTTCTTT,CSVSTGTGTTEAFF,TRBD1,TRBV29-1,few,TRBJ1-1
TGTGCCAGCACCTTTTCGGCCCCACGCGATACGCAGTATTTT,CASTFSAPRDTQYF,-,TRBV12-3/TRBV12-4,few,TRBJ2-3
TGTGCCAGCTCACCGACCCGTGGGGCCGACGAGCAGTACTTC,CASSPTRGADEQYF,-,TRBV18,-,TRBJ2-7
TGCAGTGCTAGACAGGTAAATGAAGCTTTCTTT,CSARQVNEAFF,-,TRBV20-1,few,TRBJ1-1
TGTGCCAGCAGCCGCCGACAGGATAATTCACCCCTCCACTTT,CASSRRQDNSPLHF,-,TRBV3-1,few,TRBJ1-6
TGCAGTGCTAGACTCCCCGGACCGGATGAAGCTTTCTTT,CSARLPGPDEAFF,-,TRBV20-1,-,TRBJ1-1
TGCAGTGGTAAACAGGGTTTAAACTATGGCTACACCTTC,CSGKQGLNYGYTF,-,TRBV20-1,few,TRBJ1-2
TGCAGTGCTTCCTTACTAGCGGGGACGAACGAGCAGTACTTC,CSASLLAGTNEQYF,TRBD2,TRBV20-1,-,TRBJ2-7
TGTGCCAGCAGTTTCGAGCGGGACCCTTACACCGGGGAGCTGTTTTTT,CASSFERDPYTGELFF,TRBD2,TRBV27,-,TRBJ2-2
TGTGCCAGCAGCTTTACAGTCGAGCAGTACTTC,CASSFTVEQYF,-,TRBV7-8,-,TRBJ2-7
TGTGCCAGCAGCCAAGAACCGGGACAGGGGAGAAGCTACACCTTC,CASSQEPGQGRSYTF,TRBD1,TRBV3-1,few,TRBJ1-2
TGCGCCAGCAGCCTCTCGGGGGACAGGGGTCAGCCCCAGCATTTT,CASSLSGDRGQPQHF,TRBD1,TRBV5-1,few,TRBJ1-5
TGTGCCAGCAGCATGAGGGGGCAAGAGCGGCGGAGTAACAACACCGGGGAGCTGTTTTTT,CASSMRGQERRSNNTGELFF,-,TRBV21-1,few,TRBJ2-2
TGCAGCGTTGAGGGCAGCGGGGGGGCCCCAGATACGCAGTATTTT,CSVEGSGGAPDTQYF,TRBD2,TRBV29-1,-,TRBJ2-3
TGTGCCAGCAGTTACCAAGCCGGGGGCTCTGGAAACACCATATATTTT,CASSYQAGGSGNTIYF,-,TRBV6-6,-,TRBJ1-3
TGTGCCAGCAGCCAAGATCAGGGGACAGATACGCAGTATTTT,CASSQDQGTDTQYF,-,TRBV4-2,-,TRBJ2-3
TGTGCCAGCAGTTTATCGGGGTGGGGGGGAAGCTCCTACGAACAGTACTTC,CASSLSGWGGSSYEQYF,TRBD2,TRBV12-3/TRBV12-4,-,TRBJ2-7
TGTGCCAGCAGTTACGGGACAGGGATCTACGAGCAGTACTTC,CASSYGTGIYEQYF,TRBD1,TRBV6-5,many,TRBJ2-7
TGCGCCAGCAGCCAAGTCAAGGCTAGCAATCAGCCCCAGCATTTT,CASSQVKASNQPQHF,-,TRBV4-1,few,TRBJ1-5
TGTGCCAGCAGTGTTTCCCGGGACATCCGAACCGAGAACACTGAAGCTTTCTTT,CASSVSRDIRTENTEAFF,-,TRBV2,-,TRBJ1-1
TGCAGCGTTGGGGGGACAGAAGGCTACACCTTC,CSVGGTEGYTF,TRBD1,TRBV29-1,-,TRBJ1-2
TGCGCCAGCAGCCAGACAGGGGCGAATACTGAAGCTTTCTTT,CASSQTGANTEAFF,TRBD1,TRBV4-1,many,TRBJ1-1
TGCGCCAGCAGCCAAGTTTTTGGGGGGTCCTACAATGAGCAGTTCTTC,CASSQVFGGSYNEQFF,-,TRBV4-1,-,TRBJ2-1
TGTGCCTGGAGTGTACGGATGGCGAGCTCCTACGAGCAGTACTTC,CAWSVRMASSYEQYF,-,TRBV30,-,TRBJ2-7
TGTGCCAGCAGTGAGTGGGACAGGGTCGCGAATCGAGAAAAACTGTTTTTT,CASSEWDRVANREKLFF,TRBD1,TRBV6-1,once,TRBJ1-4
TGTGCCACCAGTGATGACAGCCCGGGGGGCTATGGCTACACCTTC,CATSDDSPGGYGYTF,-,TRBV24-1,-,TRBJ1-2
TGTGCCATCAAGCTTCAGGGGGGAGGAGAGGAAGCTTTCTTT,CAIKLQGGGEEAFF,TRBD1,TRBV10-3,-,TRBJ1-1
TGCAGTGCTTCGGGACTAGCGGGAGTGGGCTATGAGCAGTACTTC,CSASGLAGVGYEQYF,TRBD2,TRBV20-1,-,TRBJ2-7
TGCAGCGTTGAAAGTGGACGTTCCTCCTACGAGCAGTTCTTC,CSVESGRSSYEQFF,-,TRBV29-1,-,TRBJ2-1
TGTGCCAGCAGCTACGGGACAGGGCGGGGCGGATGGTTCTTC,CASSYGTGRGGWFF,TRBD1,TRBV6-5,many,TRBJ2-1
TGTGCCAGCAGCTTTAGCGGGAGGGCCCCGTATTTT,CASSFSGRAPYF,TRBD2,TRBV7-2,few,TRBJ2-3
TGTGCCAGCAGCCCAAAGGGCGACAGGGGCGATACAGATACGCAGTATTTT,CASSPKGDRGDTDTQYF,-,TRBV21-1,-,TRBJ2-3
TGCAGCGTTGAAGTGGAGGGAACAGATACGCAGTATTTT,CSVEVEGTDTQYF,-,TRBV29-1,many,TRBJ2-3
TGCAGTGCCCAAGCGGGTGTGAGCTCCTACGAGCAGTACTTC,CSAQAGVSSYEQYF,-,TRBV20-1,-,TRBJ2-7
TGCAGTGCTAGGATTTGGGGGGCCTGGGGCAACTATGGCTACACCTTC,CSARIWGAWGNYGYTF,-,TRBV20-1,few,TRBJ1-2
TGCGCCAGCAGCTTGGAGCAGTACCCGAACTATGGCTACACCTTC,CASSLEQYPNYGYTF,-,TRBV5-1,-,TRBJ1-2
TGTGCCAGCAGCCCTGGGACTAGTCCCCCCCGGGAGCAGTACTTC,CASSPGTSPPREQYF,-,TRBV21-1,-,TRBJ2-5
TGTGCCAGCAGTTTTATTCTGCCAGGGAACGAGCAGTACTTC,CASSFILPGNEQYF,-,TRBV28,-,TRBJ2-7
TGTGCCAGTTTACCCACAGGGGAGAGGAACACTGAAGCTTTCTTT,CASLPTGERNTEAFF,TRBD1,TRBV28,-,TRBJ1-1
TGCAGTGCTAGAGGCCAAAGTATCACCTATGGCTACACCTTC,CSARGQSITYGYTF,-,TRBV20-1,few,TRBJ1-2
TGTGCCAGCAGTTTAAGGACAGGGGAGACCTACGAGCAGTACTTC,CASSLRTGETYEQYF,TRBD1,TRBV12-3/TRBV12-4,few,TRBJ2-7
TGTGCCAGCAGCATGGGGAAGGGCTACACCTTC,CASSMGKGYTF,-,TRBV7-6,-,TRBJ1-2
TGCAGTGCTAGAGCGTCCCCTCCAGCCGGGACTAGCGCCCAGGATTCCCACAATGAGCAGTTCTTC,CSARASPPAGTSAQDSHNEQFF,TRBD2,TRBV20-1,-,TRBJ2-1
TGTGCCGCAGGGGACTACGAGCAGTACTTC,CAAGDYEQYF,-,TRBV28,few,TRBJ2-7
TGTGCCAGCAACCGGGGACTAGCGGGAGACTACGAGCAGTACTTC,CASNRGLAGDYEQYF,TRBD2,TRBV12-3/TRBV12-4,-,TRBJ2-7
TGTGCCAGCAGTTACTCGAGAGATCCTTCAGGGGGGGTCACGCGTGAGCAGTTCTTC,CASSYSRDPSGGVTREQFF,-,TRBV6-5,few,TRBJ2-1
TGTGCCAGCAGTCGGGACAGGGGGCCTACTTCTGGGGCCAACGTCCTGACTTTC,CASSRDRGPTSGANVLTF,TRBD1,TRBV12-3/TRBV12-4,-,TRBJ2-6
TGTGCCAGCAGTTTGGGGGGGTTTAACTATGGCTACACCTTC,CASSLGGFNYGYTF,-,TRBV27,-,TRBJ1-2
TGCGCCAGCCGATCTGCCGTGAAAGAGACCCAGTACTTC,CASRSAVKETQYF,-,TRBV5-1,few,TRBJ2-5
TGCGCAGCAGCCAAAGGGAACAAGGGGCAGGATAGCAATCAGCCCCAGCATTTT,CAAAKGNKGQDSNQPQHF,-,TRBV4-1,-,TRBJ1-5
TGCAGTGCTGGAGGGAGCGGGAGGGCTTCCTACGAGCAGTACTTC,CSAGGSGRASYEQYF,TRBD2,TRBV20-1,few,TRBJ2-7
TGTGCCAGCAGCCAGCTCGGGAGATCCGGTGAGCAGTTCTTC,CASSQLGRSGEQFF,-,TRBV3-1,few,TRBJ2-1
TGTGCCAGCAGTGACCGGGACACCCGTAACTACAATGAGCAGTTCTTC,CASSDRDTRNYNEQFF,-,TRBV25-1,-,TRBJ2-1
TGCAGTGCCGCCCAGACTAGCGGGGGGGAAGAGACCCAGTACTTC,CSAAQTSGGEETQYF,TRBD2,TRBV20-1,few,TRBJ2-5
TGTGCCAGCAGCCCCAACCGGTTTATGAACACTGAAGCTTTCTTT,CASSPNRFMNTEAFF,-,TRBV7-9,-,TRBJ1-1
TGTGCCAGCAACGCAGGGGGCTACACTGAAGCTTTCTTT,CASNAGGYTEAFF,TRBD1,TRBV2,-,TRBJ1-1
TGTGCCAGCAGCTCGGAGACTAGCGGGCTGTCGGTTGAGCAGTTCTTC,CASSSETSGLSVEQFF,TRBD2,TRBV13,few,TRBJ2-1
TGTGCCAGCAGCTTATTTGCTACTAGCGGAACAGATACGCAGTATTTT,CASSLFATSGTDTQYF,TRBD2,TRBV7-2,few,TRBJ2-3